This T cell receptor beta chain was recovered during a study of blood T cells in healthy people across ages. Each sample used at least 7 million PBMCs. A word on this clonotype: Its antigen is unidentified.

The second PCR ran about 6 to 11 cycles with a sample-barcoded 5' primer and J-beta primers. Template switching added a 12-random-nucleotide identifier to every cDNA molecule. CDR3-containing paired-end reads numbering at least 2.5 million came from each sample. MiXCR, run by TCRdb on the 5' RACE reads, gives a single entry per CDR3 protein. The sample has 1.5 million to 2 million distinct CDR3 sequences, about two fifths seen once. General study results and limits: The recorded TCR beta diversity per million T cells decreased in a roughly linear manner with age.

Germline-derived CDR1 and CDR2 are SGHTA and FQGNSA. Losses at the gene ends were 1 base for V and 4 bases for J; bases not matched to a gene: 5. CDR3 length equals 15 residues. The source material was blood. The TCR comes from a human donor in good health. The chain joins TRBV7-2 to TRBJ2-3; 7 bases agree with TRBD2. CDR3 nucleotide sequence: TGTGCCAGCAGCTTAGAGGGAGGGTTCCCAGATACGCAGTATTTT. Its translation: CASSLEGGFPDTQYF.